The 32 T cell receptor beta chains below come from one sample, sequenced in a study of T cell changes during pregnancy in multiple sclerosis. Clones were sequenced by immunoSEQ multiplex PCR, and TCRdb holds only the in-frame ones, with some missing. In the table there are about 48,000 clones, about 88% of which are singletons. The source material was CD4+ T cells from peripheral blood mononuclear cells, sampled in the second trimester of pregnancy. Receptors were obtained from a female donor with multiple sclerosis, enrolled in a pregnancy study.

The genes are TRBV2 and TRBJ2-7, with TRBD2 identical over 15 bases. The CDR3 is 16 residues long. CDR1 SNHLY and CDR2 FYNNEI come from the germline V gene. The J segment lost 3 bases and the V segment lost 4 bases, leaving 4 bases of the junction unmatched. CDR3 loop: CASSGGTSGRIYEQYF. For the CDR3, the DNA is TGTGCCAGCAGTGGGGGGACTAGCGGGAGGATCTACGAGCAGTACTTC.

This clone was observed once. The gene calls are TRBV7-2 and TRBJ1-5, with 8 bases fitting TRBD1. The V and J ends lost 5 bases and 4 bases, in that order; junction bases with no gene match: 10. The CDR3 totals 16 residues. CDR1 and CDR2 (germline): SGHTA, FQGNSA. CDR3 residues: CASSTDRGSLNQPQHF. Here the CDR3 DNA reads TGTGCCAGCAGCACAGACAGGGGAAGCCTAAATCAGCCCCAGCATTTT.

The chain combines TRBV7-2 with TRBJ2-3, with D perhaps matching TRBD2 (6 bases). CDR3 length equals 14 residues. V lost 5 bases and J lost 5, with 14 bases in between. Germline values: CDR1 SGHTA, CDR2 FQGNSA. CDR3 loop: CASSLDRTKDTQYF. The CDR3, as DNA: TGTGCCAGCAGCCTTGACCGGACTAAAGATACGCAGTATTTT.

This chain joins TRBV5-1 and TRBJ1-1, with TRBD1 matching over 8 bases. This CDR3 has 15 amino acids. J gave up 1 base and V 4 bases, and 6 bases lay outside the gene matches. Germline CDR1 is SGHRS and CDR2 is YFSETQ. This CDR3 reads CASSRSGTGNTEAFF. The CDR3 DNA sequence: TGCGCCAGCAGCAGGTCCGGGACAGGGAACACTGAAGCTTTCTTT.

The chain employs TRBV6-1 and TRBJ2-1; 9 bases agree with TRBD2. J was trimmed by 8 bases and V by 6 bases; bases with no gene match: 11. There are 15 residues in the CDR3. The germline V gene encodes CDR1 MNHNS and CDR2 SASEGT. Written as DNA, the CDR3 is TGTGCCAGCAGACCAGTAGCGGGAGCCAGGGATGAGCAGTTCTTC. Protein product: CASRPVAGARDEQFF.

Details on this clone: Other nucleotide sequences in the sample specify the same CDR3. The genes are TRBV11-3 and TRBJ2-7; maybe TRBD2 (6 bases). CDR3 size: 13 residues. Trimming removed 4 bases at V and 1 base at J, with 8 bases between. CDR1 is SGHNT and CDR2 is YENEEA in the germline V gene. The CDR3 region is CASSSGTSYEQYF. In nucleotides, the CDR3 is TGTGCCAGCAGCTCCGGGACTTCCTACGAGCAGTACTTC.

V and J are TRBV5-4 and TRBJ1-5; D is unresolved. Per the germline V gene, CDR1 is SGHNT and CDR2 is YYREEE (reference sequence). V was trimmed by 4 bases and J by 5 bases, leaving 10 bases between them. CDR3 length: 13 residues. CDR3 bases: TGTGCCAGCAGCCTGGACCCGGATCAGCCCCAGCATTTT. Its protein is CASSLDPDQPQHF.

The rearrangement joins TRBV27 to TRBJ1-5; D might be TRBD1 (6 bases). V lost 6 bases and J lost 4, with 13 bases in between. Germline V gives CDR1 MNHEY, CDR2 SMNVEV (reference sequence). The CDR3 length is 14 residues. The CDR3 DNA reads TGTGCCAGCAGCCCAAACAGGGCGAATCAGCCCCAGCATTTT. Amino acids: CASSPNRANQPQHF.

J is TRBJ1-5 and V is TRBV28, with a weak D call TRBD1 (6 bases). Germline CDR1 reads MDHEN; CDR2 reads SYDVKM. Trimming removed 4 bases at V and 5 bases at J, with 15 bases between. The CDR3 covers 15 residues. The CDR3 loop reads CASSSTGRGYQPQHF. CDR3 coding DNA: TGTGCCAGCAGTTCCACGGGCAGGGGTTATCAGCCCCAGCATTTT.

CDR3 sequence reads: CASSQDYRGARNYGYTF. The CDR3 nucleotides read TGTGCCAGCAGCCAAGATTACCGCGGGGCGCGTAACTATGGCTACACCTTC. The V call is TRBV14, the J call TRBJ1-2; the D gene is possibly TRBD1 (5 bases). This CDR3 is built from 17 residues. Trimming pared 0 bases from V and 1 base from J, leaving 15 bases between. The germline V gene encodes CDR1 SGHDN and CDR2 FVKESK.

This CDR3 is CASSISAVTGGSNQPQHF. In nucleotides, the CDR3 is TGCGCCAGCAGTATTTCGGCGGTTACGGGAGGAAGCAATCAGCCCCAGCATTTT. The rearrangement joins TRBV23-1 to TRBJ1-5, with D uncertain. TRBV23-1 is an open reading frame whose function is uncertain. This CDR3 spans 18 amino acids. Trimming took off 5 bases at V and 1 base at J, with 21 bases between the two ends.

This clone appeared once. The chain carries TRBV5-4 and TRBJ2-1; 8 bases agree with TRBD2. CDR3 length equals 17 residues. V lost 4 bases and J lost 0; bases outside the gene matches: 9. Germline CDR1 is SGHNT and CDR2 is YYREEE (reference sequence). This CDR3 is CASSQAGGASSYNEQFF. In nucleotides, the CDR3 is TGTGCCAGCAGCCAGGCGGGAGGTGCGAGCTCCTACAATGAGCAGTTCTTC.

J is TRBJ1-3 and V is TRBV18; no clear D. CDR1 is KGHSH and CDR2 is LQKENI in the germline V gene. Deletions cut 2 bases from V and 0 bases from J, with 8 bases between. The CDR3 runs to 15 residues. The CDR3 loop reads CASSPEATSGNTIYF. In DNA, the CDR3 is TGTGCCAGCTCACCAGAGGCAACCTCTGGAAACACCATATATTTT.

V is TRBV7-2 and J is TRBJ2-7; weak D call: TRBD2 (5 bases). The CDR3 consists of 14 residues. The germline V and J ends were trimmed by 1 base and 1 base, with 8 bases remaining between them. The germline V gene has CDR1 SGHTA and CDR2 FQGNSA. In DNA form, the CDR3 reads TGTGCCAGCAGCTTAGACGCGGGTTCCTACGAGCAGTACTTC. It specifies CASSLDAGSYEQYF. The complete variable domain, with remaining parts taken from reference TRBV7-2 and TRBJ2-7, reads GAGVSQSPSNKVTEKGKDVELRCDPISGHTALYWYRQSLGQGLEFLIYFQGNSAPDKSGLPSDRFSAERTGGSVSTLTIQRTQQEDSAVYLCASSLDAGSYEQYFGPGTRLTVT.

The rearrangement links TRBV19 to TRBJ2-7, with 7 bases aligning to TRBD1. V lost 4 bases, J lost 2 bases, and 8 bases stayed unmatched. Germline V gives CDR1 LNHDA, CDR2 SQIVND (reference sequence). This CDR3 has 15 amino acids. The CDR3 DNA reads as TGTGCCAGTAGTACAGAATACAGGGGCACCTACGAGCAGTACTTC. The encoded protein is CASSTEYRGTYEQYF.

The V and J genes are TRBV4-3 and TRBJ2-2, with a possible D match to TRBD2 (6 bases). The germline V and J ends were trimmed by 0 bases and 5 bases, with 22 bases remaining between them. CDR1 is LGHNA and CDR2 is YSLEER in the germline V gene. The CDR3 totals 19 residues. CDR3 nucleotides: TGCGCCAGCAGCCAAGATCTCTGGGCGGGCCCCGCGGGAACCGGGGAGCTGTTTTTT. Translated, it gives CASSQDLWAGPAGTGELFF.

V usage is TRBV5-4 and J usage is TRBJ2-6, with TRBD2 matching 11 bases. In germline, CDR1 is SGHNT, CDR2 YYREEE (reference sequence). V gave up 4 bases and J gave up 4 bases; unmatched junction bases: 4. CDR3 size: 16 residues. The CDR3 bases are TGTGCCAGCAGCCTGACTAGCGGGACCGGGGCCAACGTCCTGACTTTC. Protein: CASSLTSGTGANVLTF.

The chain links TRBV15 to TRBJ1-4; D call uncertain. The CDR3 sequence is 12 residues long. Germline V CDR1 and CDR2: LNHNV, YYDKDF (reference sequence). V was trimmed by 2 bases and J by 10 bases, leaving 8 bases between them. The CDR3 protein is CATSRSEGKLFF. CDR3 nucleotide sequence: TGTGCCACCAGCAGATCCGAGGGAAAACTGTTTTTT.

The rearrangement uses TRBV9 and TRBJ2-5; 9 bases are a match to TRBD2. Germline loops: CDR1 SGDLS, CDR2 YYNGEE. CDR3 length equals 15 residues. After removal of 6 bases from V and 3 bases from J, the junction contained 9 bases not matched to a gene. Here the CDR3 reads CASTLSSGDKETQYF. CDR3 nucleotide sequence: TGTGCCAGCACCCTATCTAGCGGGGATAAAGAGACCCAGTACTTC.

The rearrangement links TRBV11-2 to TRBJ2-1, with TRBD2 matching 13 bases. This CDR3 region has 17 residues. V lost 3 bases, J lost 7 bases, and 9 bases stayed unmatched. The germline V gene encodes CDR1 SGHAT and CDR2 FQNNGV. This CDR3 reads CASSFRGLAGDINEQFF. Here the CDR3 DNA reads TGTGCCAGCAGCTTCCGAGGACTAGCGGGAGATATAAATGAGCAGTTCTTC. Full variable domain (missing parts from reference TRBV11-2 and TRBJ2-1): EAGVAQSPRYKIIEKRQSVAFWCNPISGHATLYWYQQILGQGPKLLIQFQNNGVVDDSQLPKDRFSAERLKGVDSTLKIQPAKLEDSAVYLCASSFRGLAGDINEQFFGPGTRLTVL.

This rearrangement joins TRBV19 to TRBJ2-2; TRBD1 matches 9 bases. CDR3 size: 14 residues. V shed 5 bases and J 4 bases; nucleotides not matched to a gene: 2. Germline CDR1 and CDR2: LNHDA and SQIVND (reference sequence). The CDR3 sequence: CASSLTGGTGELFF. The CDR3 bases are TGTGCCAGTAGTCTGACAGGGGGCACCGGGGAGCTGTTTTTT.

The sample holds a few counts of this clone. The V gene is TRBV5-6, the J gene TRBJ1-6, with D possibly matching TRBD1 (5 bases). V was clipped by 4 bases and J by 10 bases, with 15 bases between them. CDR3 length: 14 residues. The V gene's germline CDR1 is SGHDT and CDR2 YYEEEE. The CDR3 DNA reads TGTGCCAGCAGCGGCAGGGTTTCGCGGTCACCCCTCCACTTT. This sequence encodes CASSGRVSRSPLHF.

The chain employs TRBV5-1 and TRBJ2-2, with 8 bases aligning to TRBD1. The CDR3 length is 19 residues. V shed 2 bases and J 0 bases; nucleotides not matched to a gene: 12. CDR1 is SGHRS and CDR2 is YFSETQ in the germline V gene. The CDR3 loop reads CASSFFGQGAPANTGELFF. For the CDR3, the DNA is TGCGCCAGCAGCTTTTTTGGGCAGGGGGCCCCAGCGAACACCGGGGAGCTGTTTTTT.

The rearrangement joins TRBV11-2 to TRBJ2-1, with 14 nucleotides matching TRBD2. Germline CDR1 SGHAT, CDR2 FQNNGV. This CDR3 comprises 15 residues. Trimming removed 6 bases from V and 9 bases from J; junction bases left unmatched: 7. The CDR3 DNA is TGTGCCAGCAGTCCGGGGACTAGCGGGAGAGTTGAGCAGTTCTTC. It translates to CASSPGTSGRVEQFF.

This rearrangement joins TRBV11-3 to TRBJ2-1, with D perhaps matching TRBD2 (5 bases). This CDR3 contains 15 residues. Germline values: CDR1 SGHNT, CDR2 YENEEA. V was clipped by 1 base and J by 3 bases, with 10 bases between them. The CDR3 DNA follows: TGTGCCAGCAGCTTAGCGGGCGGAGGCTACAATGAGCAGTTCTTC. Translated: CASSLAGGGYNEQFF.

The rearrangement links TRBV7-2 to TRBJ2-3, with 13 bases that match TRBD2. This CDR3 comprises 18 residues. Germline V CDR1 and CDR2: SGHTA, FQGNSA. After removal of 3 bases from V and 0 bases from J, the junction contained 6 bases not matched to a gene. CDR3: CASSFRLAGGTSTDTQYF. The CDR3 DNA reads TGTGCCAGCAGCTTTCGACTAGCGGGAGGTACTAGCACAGATACGCAGTATTTT. The full variable domain, with the rest looked up from reference TRBV7-2 and TRBJ2-3, is GAGVSQSPSNKVTEKGKDVELRCDPISGHTALYWYRQSLGQGLEFLIYFQGNSAPDKSGLPSDRFSAERTGGSVSTLTIQRTQQEDSAVYLCASSFRLAGGTSTDTQYFGPGTRLTVL.

This chain uses TRBV30 with TRBJ1-2; D gene unclear. CDR1 is GTSNPN and CDR2 is SVGIG in the germline V gene (reference sequence). V was cut by 2 bases and J by 5 bases, with 9 bases left in between. This CDR3 region has 12 residues. CDR3 sequence reads: CAWSWAYYGYTF. CDR3 DNA: TGTGCCTGGAGTTGGGCCTATTATGGCTACACCTTC.

The rearrangement joins TRBV20-1 to TRBJ2-1; 7 bases map to TRBD2. The CDR3 contains 11 residues. CDR1 DFQATT and CDR2 SNEGSKA come from the germline V gene (reference sequence). J was trimmed by 15 bases and V by 1 base; bases with no gene match: 6. The CDR3 reads CSARVSGKGFF. The CDR3, as DNA: TGCAGTGCTAGAGTGAGCGGGAAGGGGTTCTTC.

The chain has TRBV14 and TRBJ2-3; TRBD2 matches at 11 bases. CDR1 SGHDN and CDR2 FVKESK come from the germline V gene. Losses at the gene ends were 3 bases for V and 7 bases for J; bases not matched to a gene: 9. There are 16 residues in the CDR3. CDR3 sequence reads: CASSHRSGRALNTQYF. The CDR3 DNA reads as TGTGCCAGCAGCCACCGTAGCGGGAGGGCCTTAAATACGCAGTATTTT.

The V call is TRBV2, the J call TRBJ2-5; 10 bases line up with TRBD2. The CDR3 has 14 residues. With 5 bases clipped from V and 6 bases from J, the junction kept 6 bases outside the gene matches. Germline CDR1 and CDR2: SNHLY and FYNNEI. The CDR3 loop is CASSQGTSAKTQYF. CDR3 coding DNA: TGTGCCAGCAGTCAGGGGACTAGCGCAAAGACCCAGTACTTC.

The V call is TRBV11-3, the J call TRBJ2-1, with 7 bases that match TRBD2. Per the germline V gene, CDR1 is SGHNT and CDR2 is YENEEA. The CDR3 sequence is 14 residues long. The V and J ends lost 0 bases and 9 bases, in that order; junction bases with no gene match: 5. The DNA of the CDR3 is TGTGCCAGCAGCTTAGATCTGTCTAGCGGTGAGCAGTTCTTC. Translation: CASSLDLSSGEQFF.

This clone was seen a handful of times. This chain links TRBV27 with TRBJ1-6, with TRBD1 matching over 9 bases. The germline V gene encodes CDR1 MNHEY and CDR2 SMNVEV (reference sequence). The length of the CDR3 is 16 residues. V lost 1 base, J lost 7 bases, and 5 bases stayed unmatched. This CDR3 reads CASSLFFGTGNSPLHF. In nucleotides, the CDR3 is TGTGCCAGCAGTTTATTCTTCGGGACAGGGAATTCACCCCTCCACTTT.